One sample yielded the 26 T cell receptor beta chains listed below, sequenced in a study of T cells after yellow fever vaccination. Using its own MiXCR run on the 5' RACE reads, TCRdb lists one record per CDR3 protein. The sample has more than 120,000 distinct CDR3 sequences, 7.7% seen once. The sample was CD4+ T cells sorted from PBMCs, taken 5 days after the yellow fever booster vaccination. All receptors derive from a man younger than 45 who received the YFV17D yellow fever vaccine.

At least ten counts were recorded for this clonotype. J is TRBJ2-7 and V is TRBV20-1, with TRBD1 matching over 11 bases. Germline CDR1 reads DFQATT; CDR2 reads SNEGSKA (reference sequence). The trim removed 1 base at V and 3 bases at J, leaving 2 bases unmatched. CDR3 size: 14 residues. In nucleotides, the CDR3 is TGCAGTGCTAGAGGGACAGGGGGCTTCTACGAGCAGTACTTC. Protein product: CSARGTGGFYEQYF.

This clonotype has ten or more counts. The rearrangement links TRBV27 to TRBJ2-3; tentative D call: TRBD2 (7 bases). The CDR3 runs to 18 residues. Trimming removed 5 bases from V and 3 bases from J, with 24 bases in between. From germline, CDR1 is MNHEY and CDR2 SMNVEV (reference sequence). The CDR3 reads CASSPYPGGGRWTDTQYF. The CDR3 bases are TGTGCCAGCAGTCCCTACCCGGGGGGCGGGAGATGGACAGATACGCAGTATTTT.

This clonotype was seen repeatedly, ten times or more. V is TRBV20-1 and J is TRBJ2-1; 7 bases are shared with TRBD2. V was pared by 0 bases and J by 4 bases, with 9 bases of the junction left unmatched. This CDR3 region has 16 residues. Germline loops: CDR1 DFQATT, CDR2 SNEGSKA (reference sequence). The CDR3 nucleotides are TGCAGTGCTAGAGATTGGGTTAGCGGGTCTTACAATGAGCAGTTCTTC. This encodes CSARDWVSGSYNEQFF.

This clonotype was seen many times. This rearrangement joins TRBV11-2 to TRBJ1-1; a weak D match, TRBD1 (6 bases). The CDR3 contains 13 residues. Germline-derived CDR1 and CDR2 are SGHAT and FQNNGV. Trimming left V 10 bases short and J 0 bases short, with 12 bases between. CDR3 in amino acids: CATLGQLNTEAFF. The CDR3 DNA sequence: TGTGCCACCCTAGGACAGCTGAACACTGAAGCTTTCTTT. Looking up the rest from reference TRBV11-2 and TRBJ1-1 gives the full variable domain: EAGVAQSPRYKIIEKRQSVAFWCNPISGHATLYWYQQILGQGPKLLIQFQNNGVVDDSQLPKDRFSAERLKGVDSTLKIQPAKLEDSAVYLCATLGQLNTEAFFGQGTRLTVV.

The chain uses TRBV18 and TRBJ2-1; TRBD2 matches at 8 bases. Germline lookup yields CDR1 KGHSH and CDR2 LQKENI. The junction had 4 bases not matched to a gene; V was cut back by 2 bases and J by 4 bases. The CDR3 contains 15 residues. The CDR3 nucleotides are TGTGCCAGCTCACCATTGACTAGCGAGTACAATGAGCAGTTCTTC. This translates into CASSPLTSEYNEQFF. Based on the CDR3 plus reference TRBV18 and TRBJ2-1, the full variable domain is NAGVMQNPRHLVRRRGQEARLRCSPMKGHSHVYWYRQLPEEGLKFMVYLQKENIIDESGMPKERFSAEFPKEGPSILRIQQVVRGDSAAYFCASSPLTSEYNEQFFGPGTRLTVL.

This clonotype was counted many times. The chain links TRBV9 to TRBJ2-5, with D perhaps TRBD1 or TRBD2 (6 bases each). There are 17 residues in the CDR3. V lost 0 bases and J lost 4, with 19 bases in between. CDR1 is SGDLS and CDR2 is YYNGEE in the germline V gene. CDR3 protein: CASSVDLGGGSGETQYF. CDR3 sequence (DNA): TGTGCCAGCAGCGTAGATCTTGGAGGGGGGAGTGGAGAGACCCAGTACTTC.

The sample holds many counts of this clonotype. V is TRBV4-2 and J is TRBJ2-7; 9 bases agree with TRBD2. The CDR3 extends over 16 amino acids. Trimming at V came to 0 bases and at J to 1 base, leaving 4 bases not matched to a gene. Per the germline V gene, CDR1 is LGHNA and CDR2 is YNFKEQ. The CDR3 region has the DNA TGTGCCAGCAGCCAAGATGTAGCGGGGGTTTCCTACGAGCAGTACTTC. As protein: CASSQDVAGVSYEQYF.

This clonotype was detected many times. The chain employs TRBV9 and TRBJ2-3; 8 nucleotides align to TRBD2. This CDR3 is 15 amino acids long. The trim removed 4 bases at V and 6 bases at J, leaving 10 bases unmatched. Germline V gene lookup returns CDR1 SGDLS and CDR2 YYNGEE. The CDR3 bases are TGTGCCAGCAGCATGAGCGGGAGTCTTTCGGATACGCAGTATTTT. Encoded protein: CASSMSGSLSDTQYF. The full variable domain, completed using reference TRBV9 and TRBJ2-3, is DSGVTQTPKHLITATGQRVTLRCSPRSGDLSVYWYQQSLDQGLQFLIQYYNGEERAKGNILERFSAQQFPDLHSELNLSSLELGDSALYFCASSMSGSLSDTQYFGPGTRLTVL.

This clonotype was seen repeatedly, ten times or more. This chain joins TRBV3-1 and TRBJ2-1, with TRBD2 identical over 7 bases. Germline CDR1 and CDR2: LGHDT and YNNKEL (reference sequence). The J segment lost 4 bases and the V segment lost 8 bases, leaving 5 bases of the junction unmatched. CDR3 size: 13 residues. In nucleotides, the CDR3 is TGTGCCAGCCGGGGAGGGCCGTACAATGAGCAGTTCTTC. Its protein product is CASRGGPYNEQFF.

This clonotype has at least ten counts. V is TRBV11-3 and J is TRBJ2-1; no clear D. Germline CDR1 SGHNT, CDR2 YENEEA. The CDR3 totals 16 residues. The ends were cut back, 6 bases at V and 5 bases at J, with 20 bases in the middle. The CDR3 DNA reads TGTGCCAGCAGTTCCGTTCGCAGCGAAATTGACAATGAGCAGTTCTTC. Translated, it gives CASSSVRSEIDNEQFF.

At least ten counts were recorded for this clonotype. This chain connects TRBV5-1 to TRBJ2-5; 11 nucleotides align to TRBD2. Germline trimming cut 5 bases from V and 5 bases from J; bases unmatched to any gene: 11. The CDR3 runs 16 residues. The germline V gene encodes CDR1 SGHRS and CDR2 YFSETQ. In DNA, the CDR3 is TGCGCCAGCAGGGCCGGGACTAGCGGTCCCACGGAGACCCAGTACTTC. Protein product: CASRAGTSGPTETQYF.

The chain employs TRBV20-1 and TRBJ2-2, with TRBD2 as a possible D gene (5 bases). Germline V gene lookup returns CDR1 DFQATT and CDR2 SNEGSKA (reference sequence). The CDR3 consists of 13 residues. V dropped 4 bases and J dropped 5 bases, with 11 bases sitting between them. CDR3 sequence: CSATGLKTGELFF. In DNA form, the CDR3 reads TGCAGTGCTACAGGACTGAAAACCGGGGAGCTGTTTTTT.

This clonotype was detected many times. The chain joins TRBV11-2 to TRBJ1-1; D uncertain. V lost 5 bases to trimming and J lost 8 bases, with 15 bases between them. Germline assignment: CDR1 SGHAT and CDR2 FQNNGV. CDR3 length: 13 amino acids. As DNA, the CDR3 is TGTGCCAGCAGCCCCCCGTACCCCTCGGAAGCTTTCTTT. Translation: CASSPPYPSEAFF.

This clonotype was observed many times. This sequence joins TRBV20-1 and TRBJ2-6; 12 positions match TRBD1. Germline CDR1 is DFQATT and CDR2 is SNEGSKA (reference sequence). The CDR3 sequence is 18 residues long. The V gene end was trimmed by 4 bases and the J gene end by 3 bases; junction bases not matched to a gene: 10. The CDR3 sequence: CSATGRDRGLVGANVLTF. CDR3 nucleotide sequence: TGCAGTGCTACAGGCCGGGACAGGGGGCTAGTTGGGGCCAACGTCCTGACTTTC.

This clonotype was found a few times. The CDR3 spells CASSPTAIGGASGNTIYF. CDR3 in DNA: TGTGCCAGCTCACCAACGGCGATTGGGGGAGCCTCTGGAAACACCATATATTTT. This chain links TRBV18 with TRBJ1-3, with D possibly being TRBD1 (5 bases). Trimming removed 2 bases from V and 0 bases from J, with 17 bases in between. From germline, CDR1 is KGHSH and CDR2 LQKENI. CDR3 length: 18 amino acids.

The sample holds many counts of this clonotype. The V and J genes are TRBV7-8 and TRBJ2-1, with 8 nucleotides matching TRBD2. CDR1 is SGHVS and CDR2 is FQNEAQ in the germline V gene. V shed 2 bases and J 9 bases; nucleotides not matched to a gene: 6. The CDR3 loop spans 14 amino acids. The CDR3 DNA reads TGTGCCAGCAGCTTACCGGGACTAGTTTCTGAGCAGTTCTTC. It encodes CASSLPGLVSEQFF.

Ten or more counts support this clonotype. As DNA, the CDR3 is TGTGCCAGCAGCCGGAGGGGGAACACTGAAGCTTTCTTT. It is translated as CASSRRGNTEAFF. The chain carries TRBV3-1 and TRBJ1-1; D might be TRBD1 (5 bases). CDR1 is LGHDT, CDR2 YNNKEL, per germline (reference sequence). V lost 4 bases and J 1 base, leaving 7 bases between the germline ends. There are 13 residues in the CDR3.

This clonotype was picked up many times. The CDR3 protein is CSVRDSSQETQYF. DNA for the CDR3: TGCAGTGTCCGGGACAGTAGCCAAGAGACCCAGTACTTC. The gene calls are TRBV29-1 and TRBJ2-5; 7 bases fit TRBD1. Per the germline V gene, CDR1 is SQVTM and CDR2 is ANQGSEA. CDR3 length equals 13 residues.

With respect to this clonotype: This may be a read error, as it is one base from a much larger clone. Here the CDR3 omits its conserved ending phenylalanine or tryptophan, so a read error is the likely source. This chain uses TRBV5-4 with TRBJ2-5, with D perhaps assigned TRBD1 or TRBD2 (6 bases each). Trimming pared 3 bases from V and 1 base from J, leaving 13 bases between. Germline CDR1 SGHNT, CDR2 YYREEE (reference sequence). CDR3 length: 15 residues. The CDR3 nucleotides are TGTGCCAGCAGCTCTCCTGGGGGGCTCCAAGAGACCCAGTACTTG. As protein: CASSSPGGLQETQYL.

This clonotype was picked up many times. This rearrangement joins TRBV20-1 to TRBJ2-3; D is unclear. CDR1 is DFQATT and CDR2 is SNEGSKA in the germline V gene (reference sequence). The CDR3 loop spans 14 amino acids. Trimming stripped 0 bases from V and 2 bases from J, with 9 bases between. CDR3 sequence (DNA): TGCAGTGCTAGAGATCCCCTCGCCACAGATACGCAGTATTTT. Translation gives CSARDPLATDTQYF.

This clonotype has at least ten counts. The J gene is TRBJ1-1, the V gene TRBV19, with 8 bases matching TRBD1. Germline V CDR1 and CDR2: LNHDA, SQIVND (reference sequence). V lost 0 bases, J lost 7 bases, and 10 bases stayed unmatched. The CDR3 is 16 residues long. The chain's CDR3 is CASSIDPTGADLEAFF. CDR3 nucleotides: TGTGCCAGTAGTATAGACCCGACAGGGGCGGATCTTGAAGCTTTCTTT.

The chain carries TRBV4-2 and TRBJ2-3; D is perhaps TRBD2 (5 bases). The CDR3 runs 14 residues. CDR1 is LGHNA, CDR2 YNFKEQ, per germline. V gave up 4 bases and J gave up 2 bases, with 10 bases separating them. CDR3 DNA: TGTGCCAGCAGCCTAGGACTCTTCACAGATACGCAGTATTTT. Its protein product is CASSLGLFTDTQYF.

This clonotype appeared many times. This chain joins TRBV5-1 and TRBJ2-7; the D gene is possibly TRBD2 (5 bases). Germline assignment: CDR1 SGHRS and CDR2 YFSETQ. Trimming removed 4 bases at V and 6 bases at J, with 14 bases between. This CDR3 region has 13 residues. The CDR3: CASSQGSDGEQYF. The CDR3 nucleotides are TGCGCCAGCAGCCAAGGGAGCGACGGCGAGCAGTACTTC.

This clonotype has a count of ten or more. CDR3 coding DNA: TGTGCCAGCAGCCCAAGACAGGGGGGGGCCGGGGAGCTGTTTTTT. Translation: CASSPRQGGAGELFF. J is TRBJ2-2 and V is TRBV28; 9 bases are a match to TRBD1. The CDR3 is 15 residues long. Unmatched junction bases numbered 8, after V lost 6 bases and J lost 6 bases. Per germline, CDR1 MDHEN and CDR2 SYDVKM.

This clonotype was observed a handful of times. CDR3 sequence: CASSSAGVRSYNEQFF. DNA of the CDR3: TGTGCCAGTAGTTCGGCGGGGGTTAGGTCCTACAATGAGCAGTTCTTC. This chain joins TRBV19 and TRBJ2-1, with 7 bases aligning to TRBD2. With 5 bases clipped from V and 1 base from J, the junction kept 8 bases outside the gene matches. The germline gives CDR1 LNHDA, CDR2 SQIVND (reference sequence). The CDR3 totals 16 residues.

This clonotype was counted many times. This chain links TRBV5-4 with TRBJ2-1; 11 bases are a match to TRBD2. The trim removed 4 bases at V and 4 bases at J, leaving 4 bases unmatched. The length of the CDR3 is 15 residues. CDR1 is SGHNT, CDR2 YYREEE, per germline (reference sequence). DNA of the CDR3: TGTGCCAGCAGCCTAGCGGGAGGACAATACAATGAGCAGTTCTTC. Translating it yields CASSLAGGQYNEQFF.